This TCR beta chain was sequenced during a study of technical replicates of blood from several donors. Germline loops: CDR1 SGHNT, CDR2 YYREEE (reference sequence). The V segment lost 3 bases and the J segment 3 bases; nucleotides outside the gene matches: 5. The CDR3 contains 15 residues. Profiling relied on immunoSEQ multiplex PCR, and the TCRdb table lists in-frame clones only, not all of them. The sample holds nearly 80,000 clones, 80% to 95% seen once. The V call is TRBV5-4, the J call TRBJ2-1; the match to TRBD2 covers 8 bases. The sequence came from a human donor in good health. Sequencing input: T cells isolated from PBMCs. As DNA, the CDR3 is TGTGCCAGCAGCTCCCTGGGACTAGACTACAATGAGCAGTTCTTC. Its protein is CASSSLGLDYNEQFF.